The 22 T cell receptor beta chains presented below share a single source sample, sequenced in a study of blood T cells in healthy people across ages. For the second PCR, which ran for about 7 to 11 cycles, a sample-barcoded 5' primer and a J-beta primer mix were used. TCRdb fed the 5' RACE reads into MiXCR, producing one record per CDR3 protein. The repertoire holds fewer than 650,000 distinct CDR3 sequences, with roughly a quarter as singletons. The same data also went into a second study, on T cells of mothers and their children.

Sequenced input: blood. These receptors all stem from a boy younger than 10 in good health.

The chain is built from TRBV12-3 or TRBV12-4 and TRBJ2-4, with TRBD1 as a possible D gene (6 bases). Between the trimmed V and J ends, which lost 6 bases and 16 bases, there was a span of 16 bases. The CDR3 is made up of 11 amino acids. The CDR3 spells CASSHRGGHYF. The CDR3 bases are TGTGCCAGCAGCCACCGAGGGGGACACTACTTC.

The chain couples TRBV11-2 to TRBJ2-7; 10 positions match TRBD1. The end of the DNA aligns better with TRBJ2-5, so the J call may be wrong. Germline-derived CDR1 and CDR2 are SGHAT and FQNNGV. This CDR3 has 17 amino acids. CDR3 DNA sequence: TGTGCCAGCAGCTTACCGCTTTGGGACAGGGGTCAAGAGACCCAGTACTTC. Its translation: CASSLPLWDRGQETQYF.

The J gene is TRBJ2-5, the V gene TRBV12-5; D may correspond to TRBD1 or TRBD2 (5 bases each). V dropped 5 bases and J dropped 3 bases, with 16 bases sitting between them. The length of the CDR3 is 15 residues. CDR1 is LGHNT, CDR2 FRNRAP, per germline. CDR3 DNA: TGTGCTAGTGGTCCACCGGGACCACAAAAAGAGACCCAGTACTTC. This sequence encodes CASGPPGPQKETQYF.

V usage is TRBV20-1 and J usage is TRBJ2-5, with 8 nucleotides matching TRBD1. The DNA end favors TRBJ2-1, so the J call may be wrong. Germline values: CDR1 DFQATT, CDR2 SNEGSKA (reference sequence). The CDR3 covers 12 residues. The CDR3 here is CSARGTGFEQFF. Written as DNA, the CDR3 is TGCAGTGCTAGAGGGACAGGGTTTGAGCAGTTCTTC.

This clonotype was observed a handful of times. The chain employs TRBV12-5 and TRBJ2-1; D call uncertain. The germline V and J ends were trimmed by 6 bases and 3 bases, with 12 bases remaining between them. This CDR3 is built from 14 residues. CDR1 is LGHNT, CDR2 FRNRAP, per germline. The CDR3: CASGLPGSYNEQFF. The CDR3 DNA follows: TGTGCTAGTGGCCTTCCAGGAAGCTACAATGAGCAGTTCTTC.

This chain joins TRBV7-2 and TRBJ2-7; TRBD1 aligns across 7 bases. The DNA end favors TRBJ2-1, so the J call may be wrong. This CDR3 contains 16 residues. Germline values: CDR1 SGHTA, CDR2 FQGNSA. CDR3 bases: TGTGCCAGCAGCTTTTCCCCGGGACAGTTCTACAATGAGCAGTTCTTC. Residues: CASSFSPGQFYNEQFF.

This chain connects TRBV19 to TRBJ1-2; 7 nucleotides match TRBD1. This CDR3 has 12 residues. Germline CDR1 reads LNHDA; CDR2 reads SQIVND (reference sequence). J was trimmed by 8 bases and V by 8 bases; bases with no gene match: 8. CDR3 DNA: TGTGCCAGTCAGGGGGACAGAGAAGGCTACACCTTC. Amino acids: CASQGDREGYTF.

This sequence joins TRBV10-3 and TRBJ2-5; no clear D. Trimming left V 1 base short and J 4 bases short, with 10 bases between. There are 14 residues in the CDR3. Germline V gene sequence: CDR1 ENHRY, CDR2 SYGVKD. CDR3 in DNA: TGTGCCATCAGTGAGTTAGCATCTGGAGAGACCCAGTACTTC. Residues: CAISELASGETQYF.

This chain joins TRBV28 and TRBJ2-5; TRBD2 aligns across 9 bases. The J call is in doubt because the DNA end fits TRBJ2-7 better. Germline V CDR1 and CDR2: MDHEN, SYDVKM. CDR3 size: 18 residues. CDR3 residues: CASSLWRGGQLSSYEQYF. CDR3 nucleotide sequence: TGTGCCAGCAGTTTATGGCGGGGGGGGCAGTTAAGCTCCTACGAGCAGTACTTC.

The chain has TRBV10-3 and TRBJ1-1, with D possibly being TRBD1 (5 bases). There are 12 residues in the CDR3. Germline V gene lookup returns CDR1 ENHRY and CDR2 SYGVKD. The ends were cut back, 6 bases at V and 6 bases at J, with 11 bases in the middle. CDR3 region: CAIRETGAEAFF. CDR3 bases: TGTGCCATCAGGGAAACAGGAGCTGAAGCTTTCTTT.

This clonotype was seen only a few times. The V call is TRBV10-3, the J call TRBJ2-7; 8 nucleotides agree with TRBD1. The CDR3 covers 16 residues. V dropped 2 bases and J dropped 5; count of bases not matched to a gene: 11. Germline V gene data show CDR1 as ENHRY and CDR2 as SYGVKD. In nucleotides, the CDR3 is TGTGCCATCAGTGAGCGGGGACAGGTCCTATTTGACGAGCAGTACTTC. Translating it yields CAISERGQVLFDEQYF.

This clonotype occurred a few times. The chain couples TRBV12-5 to TRBJ2-7, with TRBD2 matching over 13 bases. The CDR3 loop spans 17 amino acids. Germline V gene lookup returns CDR1 LGHNT and CDR2 FRNRAP. V dropped 6 bases and J dropped 0; count of bases not matched to a gene: 8. In nucleotides, the CDR3 is TGTGCTAGTGGGCAAGGACTAGCGGGAGACTACTCCTACGAGCAGTACTTC. Protein sequence: CASGQGLAGDYSYEQYF.

This clonotype has just a few counts. The chain uses TRBV27 and TRBJ2-1; TRBD1 agrees at 7 bases. V shed 2 bases and J 5 bases; nucleotides not matched to a gene: 15. The germline V gene has CDR1 MNHEY and CDR2 SMNVEV (reference sequence). The CDR3 totals 18 residues. The CDR3, as DNA: TGTGCCAGCAGTTTAATTTCAACCGGGACAGAGATTAACAATGAGCAGTTCTTC. Its protein is CASSLISTGTEINNEQFF.

The chain has TRBV20-1 and TRBJ2-3; 11 bases align to TRBD2. CDR3 size: 14 residues. CDR1 DFQATT and CDR2 SNEGSKA come from the germline V gene (reference sequence). V was clipped by 5 bases and J by 5 bases; unmatched bases: 6. CDR3 DNA: TGCAGTGCTCACACTAGCGGGAGTATAGATACGCAGTATTTT. Translating it yields CSAHTSGSIDTQYF.

This chain connects TRBV27 to TRBJ2-7, with D possibly being TRBD1 or TRBD2 (6 bases each). The CDR3 is 15 amino acids. From germline, CDR1 is MNHEY and CDR2 SMNVEV (reference sequence). Trimming pared 3 bases from V and 0 bases from J, leaving 12 bases between. CDR3 sequence (DNA): TGTGCCAGCAGTTTTGTCAGGGGACTCTCCTACGAGCAGTACTTC. Its protein is CASSFVRGLSYEQYF.

The table lists this clonotype with a few counts. The V and J genes are TRBV30 and TRBJ1-1, with unresolved D. The germline V and J ends were trimmed by 5 bases and 3 bases, with 7 bases remaining between them. Germline V lookup: CDR1 GTSNPN, CDR2 SVGIG (reference sequence). The CDR3 contains 11 residues. The CDR3 nucleotides are TGTGCCTGGTGCTTACACACTGAAGCTTTCTTT. Translating it yields CAWCLHTEAFF.

CDR3 sequence: CASSFRIAGDHSYEQYF. Written as DNA, the CDR3 is TGTGCCAGCAGCTTTAGAATAGCGGGAGACCACTCCTACGAGCAGTACTTC. V usage is TRBV5-6 and J usage is TRBJ2-7; 9 bases match TRBD2. Germline V gives CDR1 SGHDT, CDR2 YYEEEE. This CDR3 has 17 amino acids. J was trimmed by 0 bases and V by 2 bases; bases with no gene match: 9.

V and J are TRBV11-2 and TRBJ1-4, with TRBD1 matching 10 bases. V lost 2 bases, J lost 3 bases, and 6 bases stayed unmatched. The germline CDR1 and CDR2 sequences are SGHAT and FQNNGV. The length of the CDR3 is 17 residues. This CDR3 is CASSLSVGTGANEKLFF. The CDR3 DNA reads TGTGCCAGCAGCTTATCCGTGGGGACAGGGGCTAATGAAAAACTGTTTTTT.

This clonotype was observed a few times. The genes are TRBV14 and TRBJ2-5; 7 bases align to TRBD1. The CDR3 covers 16 residues. CDR1 and CDR2 (germline): SGHDN, FVKESK. Unmatched junction bases numbered 9, after V lost 4 bases and J lost 1 base. The CDR3 loop is CASSPRGRTFQETQYF. The CDR3 region has the DNA TGTGCCAGCAGCCCCAGGGGGAGAACATTCCAAGAGACCCAGTACTTC.

The sample holds a few counts of this clonotype. This chain connects TRBV20-1 to TRBJ2-1; a weak D match, TRBD2 (7 bases). The CDR3 spans 16 residues. Germline-derived CDR1 and CDR2 are DFQATT and SNEGSKA (reference sequence). Trimming shortened V by 0 bases and J by 3 bases, and 15 bases separated the two germline ends. The CDR3 spells CSARDRRGGRYNEQFF. CDR3 nucleotides: TGCAGTGCTAGAGATAGACGCGGGGGCCGCTACAATGAGCAGTTCTTC.

CDR3 bases: TGTGCCGGCAACCTACCTGGACTGCCTTCCTTGAACACTGAAGCTTTCTTT. Its protein is CAGNLPGLPSLNTEAFF. The rearrangement uses TRBV2 and TRBJ1-1; unclear D gene. V lost 11 bases and J 0 bases, leaving 25 bases between the germline ends. The CDR3 extends over 17 amino acids. CDR1 is SNHLY, CDR2 FYNNEI, per germline.

The chain is built from TRBV5-1 and TRBJ2-7; D may be TRBD2 (6 bases). Germline-derived CDR1 and CDR2 are SGHRS and YFSETQ. V was clipped by 7 bases and J by 3 bases, with 17 bases between them. The CDR3 covers 14 residues. The CDR3 loop reads CASRPLGTLYEQYF. CDR3 nucleotide sequence: TGCGCCAGCCGGCCCCTAGGGACTCTCTACGAGCAGTACTTC.